This T cell receptor beta chain was identified during a study of CD8+CD57+ T cells in acquired aplastic anemia. Study summary: Average DNA yield from sorted CD4+ and CD8+ cells was about 3 ug.

Genomic DNA, the template, was used for profiling of the TCR beta VDJ and CDR3. Using its own MiXCR run on the reads, TCRdb lists one record per CDR3 protein. The sample consists of hundreds of thousands of distinct CDR3 sequences, about 70% of them appearing once. A word on this clonotype: Its antigen remains unidentified. Sequence at one end of the junction differs from germline and may be a read error.

General study results and limits: Patients and controls turned out to have some 30 CD8+ CDR3 sequences in common.

CDR1 SGDLS and CDR2 YYNGEE come from the germline V gene. The CDR3 consists of 14 residues. The chain has TRBV9 and TRBJ2-1; D not resolved. The sequence was collected from a human donor in good health, serving as a control. Material: sorted CD4+, CD8+, or CD8+CD57+ T cells (not recorded which) from PBMCs. Written as DNA, the CDR3 is TGTGCCAGCAGTGCGGACGGCCGGTTAAATGAGCAGCTCTTC. It is translated as CASSADGRLNEQLF.